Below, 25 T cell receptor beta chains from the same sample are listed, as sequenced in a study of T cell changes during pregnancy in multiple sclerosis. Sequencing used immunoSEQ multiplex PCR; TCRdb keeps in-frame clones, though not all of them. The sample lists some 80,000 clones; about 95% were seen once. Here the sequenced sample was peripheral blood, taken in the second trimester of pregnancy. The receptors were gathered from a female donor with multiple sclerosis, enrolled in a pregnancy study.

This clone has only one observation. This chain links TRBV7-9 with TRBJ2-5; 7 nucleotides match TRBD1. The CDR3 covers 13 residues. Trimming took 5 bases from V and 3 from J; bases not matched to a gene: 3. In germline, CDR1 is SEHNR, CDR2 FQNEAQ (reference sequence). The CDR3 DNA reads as TGTGCCAGCAGCCCGGGACAGAAAGAGACCCAGTACTTC. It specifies CASSPGQKETQYF.

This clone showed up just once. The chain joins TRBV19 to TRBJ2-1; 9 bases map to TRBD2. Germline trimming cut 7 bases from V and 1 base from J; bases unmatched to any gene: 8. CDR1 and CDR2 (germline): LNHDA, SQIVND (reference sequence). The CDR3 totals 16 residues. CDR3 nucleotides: TGTGCCAGTACGGGCGGGACTAGCCGATCCTACAATGAGCAGTTCTTC. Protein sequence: CASTGGTSRSYNEQFF.

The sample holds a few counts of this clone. The CDR3 sequence is CASSMGLGGGTEAFF. Written as DNA, the CDR3 is TGTGCCAGTAGTATGGGCCTCGGGGGAGGGACTGAAGCTTTCTTT. The rearrangement uses TRBV19 and TRBJ1-1; D perhaps matches TRBD1 (5 bases). The CDR3 has 15 residues. V lost 3 bases and J 5 bases, leaving 16 bases between the germline ends. Germline CDR1 is LNHDA and CDR2 is SQIVND (reference sequence).

In DNA, the CDR3 is TGCGCCAGCAGCTTGGCAGCGGGAGTAGCCTACGAGCAGTACTTC. Protein product: CASSLAAGVAYEQYF. The chain employs TRBV5-1 and TRBJ2-7, with 8 nucleotides matching TRBD2. Trimming at V came to 0 bases and at J to 2 bases, leaving 4 bases not matched to a gene. Germline CDR1 and CDR2: SGHRS and YFSETQ. CDR3 length: 15 residues. Variable domain in full (rest from reference TRBV5-1 and TRBJ2-7): KAGVTQTPRYLIKTRGQQVTLSCSPISGHRSVSWYQQTPGQGLQFLFEYFSETQRNKGNFPGRFSGRQFSNSRSEMNVSTLELGDSALYLCASSLAAGVAYEQYFGPGTRLTVT.

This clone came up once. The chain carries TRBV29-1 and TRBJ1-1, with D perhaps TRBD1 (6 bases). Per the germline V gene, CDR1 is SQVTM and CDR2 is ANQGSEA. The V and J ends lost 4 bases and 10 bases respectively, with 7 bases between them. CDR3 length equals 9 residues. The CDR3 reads CSVAQGAFF. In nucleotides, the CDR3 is TGCAGCGTTGCACAGGGAGCTTTCTTT.

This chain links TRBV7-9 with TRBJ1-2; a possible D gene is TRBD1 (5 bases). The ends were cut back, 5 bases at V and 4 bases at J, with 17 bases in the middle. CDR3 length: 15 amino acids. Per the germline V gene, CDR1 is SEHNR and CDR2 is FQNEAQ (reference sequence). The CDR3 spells CASSPSTAPGYGYTF. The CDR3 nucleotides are TGTGCCAGCAGCCCCTCGACAGCCCCGGGCTATGGCTACACCTTC.

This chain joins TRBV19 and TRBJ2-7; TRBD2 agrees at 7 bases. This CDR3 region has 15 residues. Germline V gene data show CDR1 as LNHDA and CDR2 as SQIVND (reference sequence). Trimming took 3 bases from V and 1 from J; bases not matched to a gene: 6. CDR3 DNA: TGTGCCAGTAGTATTCGGGCAGCGGGATCCTACGAGCAGTACTTC. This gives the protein CASSIRAAGSYEQYF.

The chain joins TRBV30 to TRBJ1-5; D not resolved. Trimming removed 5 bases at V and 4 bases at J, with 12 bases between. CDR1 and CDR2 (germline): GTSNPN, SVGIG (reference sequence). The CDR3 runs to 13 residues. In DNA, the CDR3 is TGTGCCTGGGCGCTAGGCGGGAATCAGCCCCAGCATTTT. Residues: CAWALGGNQPQHF.

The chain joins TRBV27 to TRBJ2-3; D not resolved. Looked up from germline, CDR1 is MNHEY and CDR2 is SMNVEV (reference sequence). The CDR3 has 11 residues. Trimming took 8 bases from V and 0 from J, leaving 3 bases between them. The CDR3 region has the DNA TGTGCCAGCTCGAGCACAGATACGCAGTATTTT. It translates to CASSSTDTQYF.

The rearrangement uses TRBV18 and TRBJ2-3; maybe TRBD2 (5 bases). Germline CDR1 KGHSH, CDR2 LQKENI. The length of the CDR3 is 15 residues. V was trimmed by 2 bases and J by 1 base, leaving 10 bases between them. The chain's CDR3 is CASSPGSLGTDTQYF. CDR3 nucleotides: TGTGCCAGCTCACCAGGGAGTCTGGGCACAGATACGCAGTATTTT.

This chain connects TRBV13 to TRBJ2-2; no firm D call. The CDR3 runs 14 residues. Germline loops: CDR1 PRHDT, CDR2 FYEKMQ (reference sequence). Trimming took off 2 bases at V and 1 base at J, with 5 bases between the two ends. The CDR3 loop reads CASSLRGNTGELFF. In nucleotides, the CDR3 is TGTGCCAGCAGCTTAAGAGGGAACACCGGGGAGCTGTTTTTT.

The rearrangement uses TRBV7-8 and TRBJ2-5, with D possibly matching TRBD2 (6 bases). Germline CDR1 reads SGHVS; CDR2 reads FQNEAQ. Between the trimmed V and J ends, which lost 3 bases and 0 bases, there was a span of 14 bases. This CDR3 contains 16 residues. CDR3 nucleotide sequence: TGTGCCAGCAGCTTCAAGCGGGTTAGGTACCAAGAGACCCAGTACTTC. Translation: CASSFKRVRYQETQYF.

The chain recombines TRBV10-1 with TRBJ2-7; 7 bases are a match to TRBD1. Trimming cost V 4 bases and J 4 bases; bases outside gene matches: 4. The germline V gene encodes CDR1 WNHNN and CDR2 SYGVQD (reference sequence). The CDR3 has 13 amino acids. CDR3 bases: TGCGCCAGCAGTGCAGGGGGTCGGTACGAGCAGTACTTC. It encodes CASSAGGRYEQYF.

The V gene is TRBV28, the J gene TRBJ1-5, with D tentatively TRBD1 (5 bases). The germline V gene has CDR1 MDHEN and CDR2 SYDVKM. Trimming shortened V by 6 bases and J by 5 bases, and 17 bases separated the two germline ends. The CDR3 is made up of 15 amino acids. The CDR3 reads CASRPEGRSDQPQHF. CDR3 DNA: TGTGCCAGCAGGCCAGAGGGGAGGTCGGATCAGCCCCAGCATTTT.

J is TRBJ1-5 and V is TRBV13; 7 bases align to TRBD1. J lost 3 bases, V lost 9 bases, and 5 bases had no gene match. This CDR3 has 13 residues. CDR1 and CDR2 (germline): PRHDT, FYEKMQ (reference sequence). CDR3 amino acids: CASGQANNQPQHF. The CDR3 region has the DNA TGTGCCAGTGGACAGGCCAACAATCAGCCCCAGCATTTT.

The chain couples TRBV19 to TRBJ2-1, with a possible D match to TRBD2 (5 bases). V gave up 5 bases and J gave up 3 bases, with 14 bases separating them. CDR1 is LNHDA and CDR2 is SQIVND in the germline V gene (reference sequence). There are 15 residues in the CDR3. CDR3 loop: CASSARPDFYNEQFF. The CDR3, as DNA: TGTGCCAGTAGTGCAAGGCCGGACTTCTACAATGAGCAGTTCTTC.

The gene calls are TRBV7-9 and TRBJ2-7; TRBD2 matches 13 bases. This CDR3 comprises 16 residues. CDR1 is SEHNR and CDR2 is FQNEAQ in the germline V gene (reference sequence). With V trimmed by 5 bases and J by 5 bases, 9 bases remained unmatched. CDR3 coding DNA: TGTGCCAGCAGCATGGCACTAGCGGGAGGGCCGAACGAGCAGTACTTC. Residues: CASSMALAGGPNEQYF. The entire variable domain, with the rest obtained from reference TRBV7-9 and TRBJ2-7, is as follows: DTGVSQNPRHKITKRGQNVTFRCDPISEHNRLYWYRQTLGQGPEFLTYFQNEAQLEKSRLLSDRFSAERPKGSFSTLEIQRTEQGDSAMYLCASSMALAGGPNEQYFGPGTRLTVT.

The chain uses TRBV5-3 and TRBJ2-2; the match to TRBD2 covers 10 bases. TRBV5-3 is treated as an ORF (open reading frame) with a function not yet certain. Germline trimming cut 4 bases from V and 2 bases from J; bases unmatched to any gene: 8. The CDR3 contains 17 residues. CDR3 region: CARSLVLAGLNTGELFF. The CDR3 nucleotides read TGTGCCAGAAGCCTGGTACTAGCGGGACTAAACACCGGGGAGCTGTTTTTT.

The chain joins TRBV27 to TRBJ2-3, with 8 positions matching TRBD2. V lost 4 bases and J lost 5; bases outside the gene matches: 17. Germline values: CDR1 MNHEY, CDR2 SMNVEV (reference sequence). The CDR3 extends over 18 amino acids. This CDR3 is CASSSPGWSGGPRDTQYF. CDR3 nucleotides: TGTGCCAGCAGTTCCCCAGGGTGGTCGGGAGGGCCAAGAGATACGCAGTATTTT.

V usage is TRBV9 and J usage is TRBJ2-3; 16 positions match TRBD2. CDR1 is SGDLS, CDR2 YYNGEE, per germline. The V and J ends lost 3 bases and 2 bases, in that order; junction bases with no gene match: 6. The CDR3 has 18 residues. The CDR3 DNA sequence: TGTGCCAGCAGCGCGGGACTAGCGGGAGGGCTCGCCACAGATACGCAGTATTTT. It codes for CASSAGLAGGLATDTQYF.

This chain's CDR3 is CASGLSGVGAEAFF. The CDR3 nucleotides are TGTGCTAGTGGCCTCTCGGGGGTTGGGGCTGAAGCTTTCTTT. V usage is TRBV12-5 and J usage is TRBJ1-1; D is perhaps TRBD1 (5 bases). The V gene's germline CDR1 is LGHNT and CDR2 FRNRAP. With 6 bases removed from V and 6 bases from J, the gap between germline ends came to 17 bases. This CDR3 contains 14 residues.

The DNA for the CDR3 is TGTGCCAGCAGCGTAATATCGGGGGGAGGTAACACCGGGGAGCTGTTTTTT. Residues: CASSVISGGGNTGELFF. The chain employs TRBV11-2 and TRBJ2-2, with 7 bases fitting TRBD2. J was trimmed by 2 bases and V by 5 bases; bases with no gene match: 11. The germline gives CDR1 SGHAT, CDR2 FQNNGV. This CDR3 is 17 amino acids long.

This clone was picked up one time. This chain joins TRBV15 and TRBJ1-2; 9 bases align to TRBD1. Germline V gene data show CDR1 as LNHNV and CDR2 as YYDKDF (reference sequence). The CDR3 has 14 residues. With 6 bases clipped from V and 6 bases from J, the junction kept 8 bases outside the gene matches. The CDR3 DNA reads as TGTGCCACCAGGTCGGGACAGGGTGCGGATGGCTACACCTTC. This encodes CATRSGQGADGYTF.

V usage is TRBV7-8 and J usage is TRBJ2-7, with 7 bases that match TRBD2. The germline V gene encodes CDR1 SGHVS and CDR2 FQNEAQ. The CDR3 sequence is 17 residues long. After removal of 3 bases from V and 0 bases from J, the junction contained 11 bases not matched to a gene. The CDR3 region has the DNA TGTGCCAGCAGCTTTCTACCGGGACTAACTAGCTCCTACGAGCAGTACTTC. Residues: CASSFLPGLTSSYEQYF.

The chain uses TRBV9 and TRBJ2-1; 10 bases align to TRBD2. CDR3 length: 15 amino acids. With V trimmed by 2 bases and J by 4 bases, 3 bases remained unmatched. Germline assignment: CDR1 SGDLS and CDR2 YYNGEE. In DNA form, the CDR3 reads TGTGCCAGCAGCGTTTCGACTAGCGGGTACAATGAGCAGTTCTTC. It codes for CASSVSTSGYNEQFF.